These T cell receptor beta chains were read from a single sample in a study of T cell responses to AZD1222 COVID-19 vaccine. Assay used: immunoSEQ multiplex PCR; TCRdb lists only in-frame clones, some missing. Of fewer than 80,000 clones listed, about four fifths are singletons. The sample in question was peripheral blood, obtained on day 0 of MenACWY control vaccination. The receptors derive from an adult in good health. The CDR3 runs from the conserved cysteine through the conserved F or W. The D gene is left open where the match is weak. Expanded clones get a size class; other rows say once, few or many, or leave the size out.

D gene,J gene,clone size,V gene,CDR3 protein,CDR3 DNA
.,TRBJ1-1,.,TRBV7-9,CASSSKYSDTEAFF,TGTGCCAGCAGCTCGAAGTATTCGGACACTGAAGCTTTCTTT
TRBD1,TRBJ1-2,.,TRBV6-2/TRBV6-3,CASSTGIRGRKNYGYTF,TGTGCCAGCAGCACGGGCATCAGGGGGCGAAAGAACTATGGCTACACCTTC
.,TRBJ1-1,.,TRBV5-1,CASSPGTQMNTEAFF,TGCGCCAGCAGCCCCGGGACACAGATGAACACTGAAGCTTTCTTT
.,TRBJ2-7,.,TRBV28,CASSLTVYYEQYF,TGTGCCAGCAGTTTGACAGTTTACTACGAGCAGTACTTC
TRBD2,TRBJ2-7,.,TRBV5-6,CASSILAGASGEQYF,TGTGCCAGCAGCATACTAGCGGGGGCCTCCGGGGAGCAGTACTTC
.,TRBJ1-2,.,TRBV15,CATSRVRGSYGYTF,TGTGCCACCAGCAGAGTGCGGGGGAGCTATGGCTACACCTTC
TRBD1,TRBJ1-5,.,TRBV28,CASSGTGRIEPQHF,TGTGCCAGCAGTGGGACAGGGCGGATCGAGCCCCAGCATTTT
TRBD1,TRBJ2-5,.,TRBV13,CASSPGQGETQYF,TGTGCCAGCAGCCCAGGACAGGGAGAGACCCAGTACTTC
TRBD2,TRBJ2-3,.,TRBV7-9,CASSPGLAADTQYF,TGTGCCAGCAGCCCGGGACTAGCCGCAGATACGCAGTATTTT
.,TRBJ1-1,.,TRBV6-5,CASNNRENTEAFF,TGTGCCAGCAACAATCGAGAGAACACTGAAGCTTTCTTT
TRBD2,TRBJ2-1,.,TRBV13,CASSSPLADNEQFF,TGTGCCAGCAGCTCCCCTCTAGCGGACAATGAGCAGTTCTTC
.,TRBJ2-1,.,TRBV20-1,CSASGGFNEQFF,TGCAGTGCTAGTGGGGGGTTCAATGAGCAGTTCTTC
.,TRBJ1-1,few,TRBV9,CASSPRGIGNTEAFF,TGTGCCAGCAGCCCTAGGGGTATCGGGAACACTGAAGCTTTCTTT
.,TRBJ2-5,.,TRBV5-1,CASSPDGQETQYF,TGCGCCAGCAGCCCAGACGGACAAGAGACCCAGTACTTC
.,TRBJ1-2,.,TRBV5-4,CASSFGTAPNYGYTF,TGTGCCAGCAGCTTTGGCACAGCACCTAACTATGGCTACACCTTC
TRBD1,TRBJ1-2,.,TRBV15,CATSRVNRGLNYGYTF,TGTGCCACCAGCAGAGTTAACAGGGGGCTAAACTATGGCTACACCTTC
TRBD1,TRBJ2-7,few,TRBV5-1,CASSFGDRVTVEQYF,TGCGCCAGCAGCTTCGGGGACAGGGTCACAGTCGAGCAGTACTTC
TRBD2,TRBJ2-2,.,TRBV7-9,CASSGGLAGINTGELFF,TGTGCCAGCAGCGGTGGACTAGCGGGAATAAACACCGGGGAGCTGTTTTTT
TRBD1,TRBJ1-1,.,TRBV7-2,CASSTEGARAEAFF,TGTGCCAGCAGCACCGAGGGGGCTAGGGCTGAAGCTTTCTTT
.,TRBJ2-2,.,TRBV3-1/TRBV3-2,CASTDNWGTGELFF,TGTGCCAGCACCGACAACTGGGGCACCGGGGAGCTGTTTTTT
TRBD2,TRBJ2-2,once,TRBV19,CASRAGGNTGELFF,TGTGCCAGTAGAGCGGGGGGCAACACCGGGGAGCTGTTTTTT
.,TRBJ2-3,.,TRBV5-6,CASSLLPGVGQDTQYF,TGTGCCAGCAGCTTGCTTCCAGGGGTTGGTCAAGATACGCAGTATTTT
TRBD1,TRBJ1-6,.,TRBV5-1,CASSPEDRPNSPLHF,TGCGCCAGCAGTCCCGAGGACAGGCCGAATTCACCCCTCCACTTT
.,TRBJ1-4,medium-sized,TRBV28,CASSLLGGSEKLFF,TGTGCCAGCAGTTTACTTGGGGGGTCTGAAAAACTGTTTTTT
.,TRBJ2-2,.,TRBV7-2,CASSLRAGELFF,TGTGCCAGCAGCCTCAGGGCCGGGGAGCTGTTTTTT